This TCR beta chain derives from a study of cytomegalovirus exposure and HLA in healthy donors. Findings of the study overall: The tendency of first-cohort TCR clusters to co-occur in the approximately 110 validation repertoires was identified by a subsequent analysis. Cytomegalovirus-associated status was assigned to 150 or so TCR beta chains. Diagnosis of cytomegalovirus status made by the classifier reportedly showed high specificity and sensitivity.

Clones were read by immunoSEQ multiplex PCR, and TCRdb kept only the in-frame ones, dropping some. Altogether roughly 310,000 clones are present, roughly 87% being singletons, with the ten largest covering around 0.91%. While the first cohort had hundreds of subjects, the donors belonged to the separate validation cohort of 120 subjects. This clone was detected a few times. Its specificity is not known. There are 15 residues in the CDR3. The V end lost 2 bases, the J end lost 2 bases, and 12 bases lay between the germline ends. Per the germline V gene, CDR1 is MGHRA and CDR2 is YSYEKL. The sample comprised PBMCs. The genes are TRBV4-1 and TRBJ1-2; D uncertain. The TCR comes from a young man in good health and CMV-seronegative. In nucleotides, the CDR3 is TGCGCCAGCAGCCAAACGCACAGATCGAACTATGGCTACACCTTC. As protein: CASSQTHRSNYGYTF.